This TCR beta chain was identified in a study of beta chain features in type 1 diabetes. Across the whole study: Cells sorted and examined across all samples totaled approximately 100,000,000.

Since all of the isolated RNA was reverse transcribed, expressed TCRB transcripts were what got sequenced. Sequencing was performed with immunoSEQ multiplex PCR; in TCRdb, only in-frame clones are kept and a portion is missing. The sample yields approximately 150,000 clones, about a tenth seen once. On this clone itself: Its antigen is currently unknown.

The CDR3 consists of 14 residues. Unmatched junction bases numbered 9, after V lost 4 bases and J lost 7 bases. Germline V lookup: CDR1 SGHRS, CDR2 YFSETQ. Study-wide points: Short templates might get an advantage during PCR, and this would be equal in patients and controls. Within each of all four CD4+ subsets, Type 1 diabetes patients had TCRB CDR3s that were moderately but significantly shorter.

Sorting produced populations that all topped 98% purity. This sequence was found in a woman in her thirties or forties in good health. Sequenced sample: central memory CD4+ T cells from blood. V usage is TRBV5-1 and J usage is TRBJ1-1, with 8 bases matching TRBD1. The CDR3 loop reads CASSPTGEDGEAFF. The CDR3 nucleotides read TGCGCCAGCAGCCCGACAGGGGAGGATGGTGAAGCTTTCTTT.